This TCR beta chain is drawn from a study of vaccination and CD4 T cells after COVID-19 (dated by TCRdb to about 2022). With regard to the full study: Convalescent patients had a positive SARS-CoV-2 result on nasal swab PCR, and of these patients, several had mild disease and one had severe disease. In the convalescent cohort there were six males and four females, among whom were two Hispanic individuals, seven Caucasians, two Asians and one multiracial person. Two doses of either the Pfizer-BioNTech BNT162b2 vaccine (n=8) or the Moderna mRNA-1273 vaccine (n=2) were administered to participants. Post-COVID blood samples were collected from convalescent patients a median of around 100 days after diagnosis, with a range of about 30 to 161 days. Post-vaccine blood samples were collected a median of approximately eleven weeks after the second vaccine dose, ranging from about 12 to 250 days. Three convalescent patients were sampled both early after vaccination (day 14) and late after vaccination (days 161 to 241). Culture stimuli were overlapping spike peptide pools from SARS-CoV-2 and from the common cold coronaviruses HCoV-NL63, HCoV-OC43 and HCoV-229E. As controls, cultures received a CEFX viral epitope pool (the positive control), an HIV-1 Nef peptide pool (the negative control), or no peptide at all. The spike-specific CD4+ TCR repertoire was compared before and after mRNA vaccination in over 9 COVID-19 convalescent patients and a handful of infection-naive healthy vaccine recipients. Summary of the overall study and its limitations: The number of convalescent patients in the study was relatively small, and the study did not examine early timepoints following natural infection. Nearly all vaccine-specific clones in convalescent patients (304 of 307) were mono-reactive for SARS-CoV-2 spike rather than cross-reactive with common cold coronaviruses. Although the median number of SARS-CoV-2-reactive clonotypes went up from roughly 19 after infection to 35 to 40 after vaccination, the increase was not significant. Among convalescent patients, a median roughly 90% of the SARS-CoV-2-reactive clones seen after vaccination appeared only after vaccination, which suggests priming specific to the vaccine.

This clonotype was seen more than once but under ten times. It lacks a known antigen. Base quality data are lacking; no much larger clone is found one base away. V drops 3 bases and J drops 5 bases, leaving 11 bases in between. Sequences DFQATT (CDR1) and SNEGSKA (CDR2) are obtained from the germline V gene (reference sequence). The CDR3 goes from the cysteine to the phenylalanine over 12 residues. Only CDR3 DNA is held: 36 bases, read in frame from base 1. The time point label, read with the paper, signifies: late sampling 161 to 241 days after vaccination in a few convalescent patients. The intended sense of this specimen's treatment or condition label: roughly 10-day PBMC culture with coronavirus spike peptide pools or control peptides (ViraFEST assay). To expand antigen-specific T cells with peptide pools and then pick out the expanded clonotypes through TCR sequencing, the study relied on the ViraFEST assay. The positive SARS-CoV-2 PCR tests of the convalescent patients were dated from March to December 2020, before the Alpha, Beta and Delta variants emerged in the United States. Each well held approximately 2 million PBMCs cultured in IMDM containing roughly 5% human AB serum and approximately 9.8 IU/ml IL-2, with about 10 ug/ml peptide pools added. On days 3 and 7, half of the culture medium was replaced with fresh IL-2-containing medium. After 10 days of culture, CD4+ T cells were isolated by negative selection with the EasySep CD4+ T cell isolation kit. PBMCs were separated from whole blood using Ficoll-Paque Plus gradient centrifugation and then either used fresh or cryopreserved at -140C. Each culture condition was generally run in triplicate wells.

The library relied on PCR. TCR sequencing of DNA from cultured CD4+ T cells used the Oncomine TCR Beta short-read assay at the Johns Hopkins FTIC core. Genomic DNA was extracted from the cultured CD4+ T cells with the QIAamp micro DNA kit. The Oncomine TCR Beta libraries from cultured CD4+ T cells were pooled using unique dual indexes and then sequenced on an Illumina iSeq 100. Regarding the original processing steps: Non-productive sequences were removed, and CDR3s not starting with C, not ending with F or W, or shorter than 7 amino acids were discarded. Antigen-specific clonotypes were identified using the MANAFEST web application through comparison of peptide-stimulated wells with reference and other culture wells. To be called positive, a clone needed an FDR below 0.05, an odds ratio above 5, and a productive frequency above 0.1% in at least two of three replicate wells. A clonotype counted as cross-reactive if it showed significant expansion both in the SARS-CoV-2 spike wells and in at least one common cold coronavirus spike condition. CDR3 homology was assessed with Levenshtein distances (stringdist) and unrooted phylogenetic trees (ape) in R version 3.6.1. The public sequencing data were trimmed at Q25 with fastp and processed into clonotypes with MiXCR by TCRdb, which kept only in-frame beta chains. One record per CDR3 amino acid sequence lists the most common genes and DNA. TCRdb assigned the V and J calls; the authors' analysis was not used. In this sample the table shows fewer than 20,000 distinct CDR3 sequences, approximately 44% of which occur a single time. Of the sample, about a sixth falls within the top ten clones.

The sample here was CD4+ T cells from blood, cultured in vitro, taken about 7 months after SARS-CoV-2 vaccination. The chain uses TRBV20-1 and TRBJ2-7; no D gene is confidently identified. This TCR was recovered from a human donor who had recovered from COVID-19. Here is the DNA: TGCAGTGCTAGTCGGCAGGTTGACGAGCAGTACTTC. Translated, this is CSASRQVDEQYF.